The source of this T cell receptor beta chain is a study of OX40 agonist ivuxolimab in advanced cancers. Study-wide context: In this trial design, patients received ivuxolimab intravenously at 0.01 to 10 mg/kg every 2 weeks. Dose-escalation subjects each had hepatocellular carcinoma, melanoma, renal cell or head and neck cancer. Study-wide points: The expanded peripheral T cells' antigen specificity was not determined. CD8+ T cells (on average) carried more expanded clones than CD4+ T cells.

CDR1 and CDR2 from the germline V gene are KGHSH and LQKENI. This CDR3 comprises 14 residues. V trimming: 4 bases; J trimming: 0 bases; junction bases outside the gene matches: 0. The data were produced by immunoSEQ multiplex PCR, yet TCRdb's version contains in-frame clones alone and is incomplete. The repertoire holds approximately 100,000 clones, with roughly 84% as singletons. Comment on this clone: The antigen remains undetermined.

The receptor was isolated from an adult with an advanced solid tumor such as melanoma, head and neck, liver or kidney cancer. V usage is TRBV18 and J usage is TRBJ2-1, with TRBD2 identical over 7 bases. The specimen comprised CD4+ or CD8+ T cells sorted from blood, sampled in a trial of the OX40 agonist ivuxolimab. The CDR3 DNA reads as TGTGCCAGCTCACTAGCGGGCTCCTACAATGAGCAGTTCTTC. This encodes CASSLAGSYNEQFF.